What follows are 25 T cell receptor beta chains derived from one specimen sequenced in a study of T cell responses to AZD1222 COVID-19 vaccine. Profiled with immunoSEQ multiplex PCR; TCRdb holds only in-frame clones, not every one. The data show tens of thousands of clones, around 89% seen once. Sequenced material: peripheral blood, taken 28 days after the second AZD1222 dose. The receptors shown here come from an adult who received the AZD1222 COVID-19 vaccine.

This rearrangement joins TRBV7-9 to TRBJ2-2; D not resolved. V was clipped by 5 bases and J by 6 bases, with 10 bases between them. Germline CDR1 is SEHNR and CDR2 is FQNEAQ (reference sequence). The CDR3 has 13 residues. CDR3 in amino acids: CASSRTESGELFF. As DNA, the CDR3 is TGTGCCAGCAGCCGAACGGAATCCGGGGAGCTGTTTTTT.

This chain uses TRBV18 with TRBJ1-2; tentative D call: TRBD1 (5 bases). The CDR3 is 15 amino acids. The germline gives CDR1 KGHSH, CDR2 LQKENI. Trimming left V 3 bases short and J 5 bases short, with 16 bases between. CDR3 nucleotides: TGTGCCAGCTCACCCGACGCCAGGGTCGAATATGGCTACACCTTC. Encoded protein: CASSPDARVEYGYTF.

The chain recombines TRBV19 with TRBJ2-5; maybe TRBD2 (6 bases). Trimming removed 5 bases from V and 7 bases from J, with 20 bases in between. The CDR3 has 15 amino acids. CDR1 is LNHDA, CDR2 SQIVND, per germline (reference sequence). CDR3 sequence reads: CASSPRLDRVGTQYF. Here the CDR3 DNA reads TGTGCCAGTAGTCCCCGACTAGACCGGGTGGGGACCCAGTACTTC.

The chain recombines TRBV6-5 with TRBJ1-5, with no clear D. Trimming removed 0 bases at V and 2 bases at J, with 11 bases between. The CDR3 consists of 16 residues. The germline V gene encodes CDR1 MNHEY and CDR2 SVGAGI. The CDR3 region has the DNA TGTGCCAGCAGTTACTCAGTGGACCGCGGCAATCAGCCCCAGCATTTT. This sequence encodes CASSYSVDRGNQPQHF.

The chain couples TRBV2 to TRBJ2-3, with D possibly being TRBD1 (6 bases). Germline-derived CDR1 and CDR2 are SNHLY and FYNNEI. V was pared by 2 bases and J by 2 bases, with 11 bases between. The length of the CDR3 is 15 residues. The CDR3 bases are TGTGCCAGCAGTGAAACAGGGTTGATCACAGATACGCAGTATTTT. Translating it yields CASSETGLITDTQYF.

Written as DNA, the CDR3 is TGTGCCTGGAGTGTATCCGGTGAGCAGTTCTTC. Its protein product is CAWSVSGEQFF. The chain has TRBV30 and TRBJ2-1; D is unresolved. The CDR3 spans 11 residues. Germline V lookup: CDR1 GTSNPN, CDR2 SVGIG (reference sequence). V lost 0 bases, J lost 9 bases, and 6 bases lay in between.

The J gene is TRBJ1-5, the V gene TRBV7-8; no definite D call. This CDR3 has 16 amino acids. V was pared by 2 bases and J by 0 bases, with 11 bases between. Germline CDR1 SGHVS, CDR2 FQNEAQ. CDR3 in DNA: TGTGCCAGCAGCTTACGGGAATTAAATAGCAATCAGCCCCAGCATTTT. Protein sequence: CASSLRELNSNQPQHF.

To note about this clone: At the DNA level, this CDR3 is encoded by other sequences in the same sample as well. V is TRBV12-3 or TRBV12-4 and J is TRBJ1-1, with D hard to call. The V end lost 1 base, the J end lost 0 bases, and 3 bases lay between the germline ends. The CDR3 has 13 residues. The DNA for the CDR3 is TGTGCCAGCAGTTTAGAAGTGAACACTGAAGCTTTCTTT. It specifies CASSLEVNTEAFF.

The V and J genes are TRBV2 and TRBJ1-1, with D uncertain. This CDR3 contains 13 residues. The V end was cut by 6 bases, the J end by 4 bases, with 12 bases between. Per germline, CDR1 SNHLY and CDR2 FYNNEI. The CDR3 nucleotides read TGTGCCAGCAGAATCACCTGGGGCACTGAAGCTTTCTTT. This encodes CASRITWGTEAFF.

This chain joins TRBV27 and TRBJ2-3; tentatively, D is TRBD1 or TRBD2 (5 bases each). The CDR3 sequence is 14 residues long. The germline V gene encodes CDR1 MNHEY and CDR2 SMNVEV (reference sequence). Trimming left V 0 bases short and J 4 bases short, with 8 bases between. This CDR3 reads CASSLSRGSDTQYF. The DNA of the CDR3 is TGTGCCAGCAGTTTATCGAGGGGTTCAGATACGCAGTATTTT.

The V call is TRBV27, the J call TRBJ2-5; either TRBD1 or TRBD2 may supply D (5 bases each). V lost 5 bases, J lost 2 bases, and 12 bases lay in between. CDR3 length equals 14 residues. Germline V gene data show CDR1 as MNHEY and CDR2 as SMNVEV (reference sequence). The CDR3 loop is CASSRGRLQETQYF. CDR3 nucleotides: TGTGCCAGCAGTAGGGGACGGCTACAAGAGACCCAGTACTTC.

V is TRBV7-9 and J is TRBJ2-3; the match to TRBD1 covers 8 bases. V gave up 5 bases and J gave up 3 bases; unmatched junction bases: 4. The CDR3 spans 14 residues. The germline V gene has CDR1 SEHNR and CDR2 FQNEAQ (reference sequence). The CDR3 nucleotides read TGTGCCAGCAGCGCCCGGACAGGGACAGATACGCAGTATTTT. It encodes CASSARTGTDTQYF.

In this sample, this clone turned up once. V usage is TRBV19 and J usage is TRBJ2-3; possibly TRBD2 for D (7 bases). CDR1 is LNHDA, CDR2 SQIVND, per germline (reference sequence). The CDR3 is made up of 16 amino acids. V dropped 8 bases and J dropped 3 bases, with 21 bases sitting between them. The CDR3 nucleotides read TGTGCCAGTTCGTCGGGGGGAATAGGGGGGACAGATACGCAGTATTTT. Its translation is CASSSGGIGGTDTQYF.

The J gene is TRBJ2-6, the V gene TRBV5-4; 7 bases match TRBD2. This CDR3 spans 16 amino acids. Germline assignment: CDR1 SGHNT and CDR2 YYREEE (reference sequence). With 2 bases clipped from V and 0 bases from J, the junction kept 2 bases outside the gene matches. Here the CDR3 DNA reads TGTGCCAGCAGCTTTGAGCGGGACTCTGGGGCCAACGTCCTGACTTTC. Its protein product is CASSFERDSGANVLTF.

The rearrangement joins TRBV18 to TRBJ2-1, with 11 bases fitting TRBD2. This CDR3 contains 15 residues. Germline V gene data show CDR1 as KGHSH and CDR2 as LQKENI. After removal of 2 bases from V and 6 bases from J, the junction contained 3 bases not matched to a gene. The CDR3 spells CASSPGLAGGNEQFF. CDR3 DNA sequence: TGTGCCAGCTCACCAGGGCTAGCGGGGGGCAATGAGCAGTTCTTC.

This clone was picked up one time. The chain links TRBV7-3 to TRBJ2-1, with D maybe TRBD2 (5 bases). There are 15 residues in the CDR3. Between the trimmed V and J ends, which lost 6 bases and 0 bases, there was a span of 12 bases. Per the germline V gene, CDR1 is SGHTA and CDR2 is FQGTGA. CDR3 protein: CASSPGFSSYNEQFF. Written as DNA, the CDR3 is TGTGCCAGCAGTCCGGGATTTAGCTCCTACAATGAGCAGTTCTTC.

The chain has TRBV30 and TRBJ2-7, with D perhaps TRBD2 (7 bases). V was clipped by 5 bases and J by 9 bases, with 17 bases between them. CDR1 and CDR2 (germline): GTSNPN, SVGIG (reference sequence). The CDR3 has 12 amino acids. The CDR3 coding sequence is TGTGCCTGGGAGGGGGGGGCCACGTGGCAGTACTTC. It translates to CAWEGGATWQYF.

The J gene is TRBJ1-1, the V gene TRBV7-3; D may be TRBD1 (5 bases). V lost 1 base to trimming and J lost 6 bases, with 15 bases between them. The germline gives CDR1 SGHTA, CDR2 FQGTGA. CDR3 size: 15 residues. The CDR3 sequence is CASSLSPTDGAEAFF. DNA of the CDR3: TGTGCCAGCAGCTTAAGCCCGACAGATGGGGCTGAAGCTTTCTTT.

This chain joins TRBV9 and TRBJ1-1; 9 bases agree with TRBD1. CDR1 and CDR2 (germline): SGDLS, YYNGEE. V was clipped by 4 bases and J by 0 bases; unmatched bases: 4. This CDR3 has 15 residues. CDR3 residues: CASSPGTGMNTEAFF. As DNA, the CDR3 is TGTGCCAGCAGCCCGGGGACAGGGATGAACACTGAAGCTTTCTTT.

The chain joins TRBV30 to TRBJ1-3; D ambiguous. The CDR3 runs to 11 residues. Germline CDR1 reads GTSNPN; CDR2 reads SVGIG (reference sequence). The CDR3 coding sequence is TGTGCTCGTACAGAGGCTGGGACCATATATTTT. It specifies CARTEAGTIYF.

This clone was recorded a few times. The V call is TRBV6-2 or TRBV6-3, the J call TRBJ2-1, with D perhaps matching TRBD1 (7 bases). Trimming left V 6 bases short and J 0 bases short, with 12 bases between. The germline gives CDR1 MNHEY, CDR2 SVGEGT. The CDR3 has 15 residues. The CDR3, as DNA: TGTGCCAGCAGCCCAGGGGGGAGCTCCTACAATGAGCAGTTCTTC. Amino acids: CASSPGGSSYNEQFF.

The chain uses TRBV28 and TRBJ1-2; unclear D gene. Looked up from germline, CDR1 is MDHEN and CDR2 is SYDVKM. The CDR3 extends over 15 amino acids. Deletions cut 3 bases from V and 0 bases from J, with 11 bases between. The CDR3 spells CASSLNPGPNYGYTF. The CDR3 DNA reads TGTGCCAGCAGTTTGAACCCGGGCCCTAACTATGGCTACACCTTC.

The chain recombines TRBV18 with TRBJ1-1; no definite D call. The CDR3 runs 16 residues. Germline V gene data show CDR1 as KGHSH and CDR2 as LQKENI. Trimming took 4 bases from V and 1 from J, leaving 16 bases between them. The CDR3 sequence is CASSLRSTAANTEAFF. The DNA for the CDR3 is TGTGCCAGCTCACTGCGGTCCACGGCGGCGAACACTGAAGCTTTCTTT.

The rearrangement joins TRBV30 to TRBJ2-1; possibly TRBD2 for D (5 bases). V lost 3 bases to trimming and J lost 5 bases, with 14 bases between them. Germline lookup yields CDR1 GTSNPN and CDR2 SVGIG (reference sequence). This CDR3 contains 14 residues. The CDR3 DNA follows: TGTGCCTGGAGAAAACCGGACGGGGACAATGAGCAGTTCTTC. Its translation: CAWRKPDGDNEQFF.

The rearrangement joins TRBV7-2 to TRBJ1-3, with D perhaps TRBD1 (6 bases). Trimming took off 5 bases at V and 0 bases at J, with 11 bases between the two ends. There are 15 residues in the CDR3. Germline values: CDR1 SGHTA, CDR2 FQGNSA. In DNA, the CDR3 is TGTGCCAGCAGCCCCCAGGGGAACTCTGGAAACACCATATATTTT. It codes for CASSPQGNSGNTIYF.